A selection of T cell receptor beta chains follows, all from one sample in a study of radiation and T cells in renal cell carcinoma. Clones were read by immunoSEQ multiplex PCR, and TCRdb kept only the in-frame ones, dropping some. The sample yields roughly 78,000 clones, 82% seen once. The sequencing here drew on blood, taken from a patient whose treatment included radiotherapy and nephrectomy. These receptors were obtained from a man aged 55 to 69 with renal cell carcinoma. The conserved cysteine and the conserved F or W are not part of the CDR3 here.

V,J,CDR3
TRBV5-8,TRBJ2-7,ASSLAAPTYEQY
TRBV18,TRBJ2-1,ASSPRQGGYEQF
TRBV27,TRBJ2-7,ASSTLGGYEQY
TRBV11-2,TRBJ2-7,ASSWTSLEQY
TRBV4-3,TRBJ1-2,ASSQEPRDGDMGYT
TRBV5-6,TRBJ2-7,ASSLAPGQRFEQY
TRBV27,TRBJ1-1,ASSPGTGEDGTEAF
TRBV18,TRBJ2-7,ASSPLRGGSYEQY
TRBV5-4,TRBJ2-7,ASSLRGASHEQY
TRBV5-1,TRBJ2-7,ASSSGLAGAFASYEQY
TRBV11-2,TRBJ2-4,ASSSGQRRAKNIQY
TRBV4-2,TRBJ2-3,ASSQADTSSTDTQY
TRBV7-2,TRBJ1-2,ASSLGRQVYGYT
TRBV28,TRBJ1-2,ASSLSSRYYGYT
TRBV10-3,TRBJ1-5,AITRDPHNQPQH
TRBV30,TRBJ1-2,AWSVLGGAGGYT
TRBV27,TRBJ2-3,ASSLRALNGRSDTQY
TRBV25-1,TRBJ2-1,ASSESGSGGYNEQF
TRBV6-1,TRBJ2-7,ASRILLSSYEQY
TRBV7-9,TRBJ2-7,ASSLALAGATYEQY
TRBV6-1,TRBJ1-1,ASYPSDRGNTEAF
TRBV7-6,TRBJ2-5,ASSLTGSQETQY
TRBV5-1,TRBJ2-6,ASSLRMMTANSGANVLT
TRBV27,TRBJ2-6,ASSEAGFGANVLT
TRBV6-6,TRBJ2-1,ASSYLGTGRHNEQF